Detailed here is one T cell receptor (beta chain). This specimen belongs to a study of T cell repertoires in ileal Crohn's disease. TCRdb's copy holds only in-frame clones and misses some; the assay was immunoSEQ multiplex PCR. Of approximately 10,000 clones in the sample, 72% were seen once. Regarding time point: neoterminal ileum biopsy at postoperative endoscopy, about 6 months after surgery. V trimming: 4 bases; J trimming: 4 bases; junction bases outside the gene matches: 13. Germline V CDR1 and CDR2: SGHKS, YYEKEE (reference sequence). The CDR3 runs 17 residues. Sample: ileal tissue. The chain uses TRBV5-5 and TRBJ2-2, with TRBD1 identical over 7 bases. This sequence was found in an adult with Crohn's disease. CDR3 coding DNA: TGTGCCAGCAGCCAAGGGGGCCCCGCTGCGGGCACCGGGGAGCTGTTTTTT. This encodes CASSQGGPAAGTGELFF.